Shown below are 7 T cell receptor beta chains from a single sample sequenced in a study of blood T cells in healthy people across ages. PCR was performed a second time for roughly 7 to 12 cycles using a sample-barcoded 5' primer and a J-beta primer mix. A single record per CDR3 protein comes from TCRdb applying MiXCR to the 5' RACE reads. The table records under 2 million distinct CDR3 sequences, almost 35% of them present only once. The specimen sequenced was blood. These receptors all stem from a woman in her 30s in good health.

The CDR3 nucleotides read TGTGCCAGCAGAAACAGGGGATCCGCCTACGAGCAGTACTTC. Translating gives CASRNRGSAYEQYF. The gene calls are TRBV6-1 and TRBJ2-7, with 7 nucleotides matching TRBD1. CDR1 is MNHNS and CDR2 is SASEGT in the germline V gene. The trim removed 6 bases at V and 2 bases at J, leaving 7 bases unmatched. The CDR3 is made up of 14 amino acids.

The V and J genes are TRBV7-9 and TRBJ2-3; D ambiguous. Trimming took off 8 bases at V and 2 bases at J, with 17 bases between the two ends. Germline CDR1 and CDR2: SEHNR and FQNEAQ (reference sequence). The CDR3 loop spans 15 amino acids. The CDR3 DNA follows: TGTGCCAGCGCCTCTAGGGTAATGAACACAGATACGCAGTATTTT. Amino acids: CASASRVMNTDTQYF.

Here the CDR3 DNA reads TGCAGCGTTGCGGGACAGGTTGTAACTGAAGCTTTCTTT. Translating gives CSVAGQVVTEAFF. The V and J genes are TRBV29-1 and TRBJ1-1; 8 bases align to TRBD1. The CDR3 runs 13 residues. V trimming: 4 bases; J trimming: 5 bases; junction bases outside the gene matches: 6. Germline CDR1 is SQVTM and CDR2 is ANQGSEA.

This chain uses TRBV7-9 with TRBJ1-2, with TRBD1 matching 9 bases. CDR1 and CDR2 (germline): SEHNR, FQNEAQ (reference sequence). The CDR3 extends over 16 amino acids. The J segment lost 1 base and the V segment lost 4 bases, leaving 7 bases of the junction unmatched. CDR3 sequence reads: CASSYQQGAINYGYTF. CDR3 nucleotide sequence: TGTGCCAGCAGCTACCAACAGGGGGCCATTAACTATGGCTACACCTTC.

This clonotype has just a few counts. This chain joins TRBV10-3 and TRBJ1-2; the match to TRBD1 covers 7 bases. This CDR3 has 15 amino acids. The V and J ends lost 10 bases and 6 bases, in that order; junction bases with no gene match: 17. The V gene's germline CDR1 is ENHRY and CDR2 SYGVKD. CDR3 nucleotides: TGTGCCAGCCAACCCCTCTCCCGACAGGGTGATGGCTACACCTTC. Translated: CASQPLSRQGDGYTF.

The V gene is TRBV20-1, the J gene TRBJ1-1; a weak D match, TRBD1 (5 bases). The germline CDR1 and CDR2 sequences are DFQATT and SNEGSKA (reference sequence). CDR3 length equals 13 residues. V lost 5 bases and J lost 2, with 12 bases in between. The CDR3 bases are TGCAGTGCTGTGATGACAGAAAACACTGAAGCTTTCTTT. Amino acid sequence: CSAVMTENTEAFF.

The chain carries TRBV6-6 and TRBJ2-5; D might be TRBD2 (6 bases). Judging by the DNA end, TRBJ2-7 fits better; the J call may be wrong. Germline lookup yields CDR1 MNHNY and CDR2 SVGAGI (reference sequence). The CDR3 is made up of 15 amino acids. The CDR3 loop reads CASSYSLASIYEQYF. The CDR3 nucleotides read TGTGCCAGCAGTTACTCCCTAGCGAGCATATACGAGCAGTACTTC.